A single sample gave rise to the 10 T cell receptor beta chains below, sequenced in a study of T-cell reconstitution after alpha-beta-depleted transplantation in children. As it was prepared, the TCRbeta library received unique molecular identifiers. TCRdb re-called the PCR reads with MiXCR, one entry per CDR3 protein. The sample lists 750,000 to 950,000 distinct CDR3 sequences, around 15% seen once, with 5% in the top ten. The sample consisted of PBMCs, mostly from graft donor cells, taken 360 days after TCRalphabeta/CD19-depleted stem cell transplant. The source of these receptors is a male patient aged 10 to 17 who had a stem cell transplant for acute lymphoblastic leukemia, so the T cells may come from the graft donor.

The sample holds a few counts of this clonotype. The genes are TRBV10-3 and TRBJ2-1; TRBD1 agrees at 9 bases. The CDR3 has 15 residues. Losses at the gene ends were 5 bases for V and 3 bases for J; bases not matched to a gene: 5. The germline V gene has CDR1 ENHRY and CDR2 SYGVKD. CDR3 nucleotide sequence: TGTGCCATCAGTTTTCCGGGACAGGGCTACAATGAGCAGTTCTTC. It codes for CAISFPGQGYNEQFF.

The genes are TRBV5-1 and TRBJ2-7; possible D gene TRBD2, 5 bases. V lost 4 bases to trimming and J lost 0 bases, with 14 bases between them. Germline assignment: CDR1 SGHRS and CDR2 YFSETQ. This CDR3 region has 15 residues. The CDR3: CASSLGLSSSYEQYF. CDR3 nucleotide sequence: TGCGCCAGCAGCCTAGGACTTTCAAGCTCCTACGAGCAGTACTTC.

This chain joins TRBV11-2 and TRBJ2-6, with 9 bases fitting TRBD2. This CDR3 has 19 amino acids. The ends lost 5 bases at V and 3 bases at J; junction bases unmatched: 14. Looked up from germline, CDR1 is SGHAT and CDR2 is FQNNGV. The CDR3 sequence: CASSVYRAETSGGANVLTF. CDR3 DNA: TGTGCCAGCAGCGTCTATCGGGCCGAGACTAGCGGTGGGGCCAACGTCCTGACTTTC.

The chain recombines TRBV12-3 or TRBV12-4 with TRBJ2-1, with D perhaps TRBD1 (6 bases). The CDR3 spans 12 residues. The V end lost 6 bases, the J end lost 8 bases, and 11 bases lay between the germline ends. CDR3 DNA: TGTGCCAGCAGCCGAGCAGGGGATGAGCAGTTCTTC. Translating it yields CASSRAGDEQFF.

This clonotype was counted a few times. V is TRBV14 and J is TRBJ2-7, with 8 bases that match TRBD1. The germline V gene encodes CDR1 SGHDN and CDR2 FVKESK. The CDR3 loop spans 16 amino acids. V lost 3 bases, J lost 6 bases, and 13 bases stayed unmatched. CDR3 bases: TGTGCCAGCAGCCACCATGGGACAGGCCCCGCTACCGAGCAGTACTTC. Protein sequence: CASSHHGTGPATEQYF. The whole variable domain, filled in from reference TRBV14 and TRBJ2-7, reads EAGVTQFPSHSVIEKGQTVTLRCDPISGHDNLYWYRRVMGKEIKFLLHFVKESKQDESGMPNNRFLAERTGGTYSTLKVQPAELEDSGVYFCASSHHGTGPATEQYFGPGTRLTVT.

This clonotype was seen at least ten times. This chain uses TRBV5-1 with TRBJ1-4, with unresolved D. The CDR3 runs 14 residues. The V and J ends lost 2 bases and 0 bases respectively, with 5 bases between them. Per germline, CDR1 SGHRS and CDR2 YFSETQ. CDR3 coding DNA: TGCGCCAGCAGCTTAGGACCAACTAATGAAAAACTGTTTTTT. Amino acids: CASSLGPTNEKLFF.

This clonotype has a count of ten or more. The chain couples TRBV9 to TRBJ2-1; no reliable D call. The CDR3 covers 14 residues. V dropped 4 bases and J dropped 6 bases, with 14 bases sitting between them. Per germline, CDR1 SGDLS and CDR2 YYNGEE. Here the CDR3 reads CASSLIILTNEQFF. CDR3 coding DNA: TGTGCCAGCAGCCTTATTATCTTAACCAATGAGCAGTTCTTC.

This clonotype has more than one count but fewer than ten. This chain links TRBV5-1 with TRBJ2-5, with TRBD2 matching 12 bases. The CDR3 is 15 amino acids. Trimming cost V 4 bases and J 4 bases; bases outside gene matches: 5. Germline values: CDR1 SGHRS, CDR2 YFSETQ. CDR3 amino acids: CASSAGTSGSETQYF. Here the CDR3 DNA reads TGCGCCAGCAGCGCAGGGACTAGCGGGTCAGAGACCCAGTACTTC.

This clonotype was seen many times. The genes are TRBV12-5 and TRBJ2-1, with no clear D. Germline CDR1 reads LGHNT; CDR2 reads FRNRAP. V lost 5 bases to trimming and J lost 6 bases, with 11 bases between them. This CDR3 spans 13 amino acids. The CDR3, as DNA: TGTGCTAGTGGTACAGAAAGATCCAATGAGCAGTTCTTC. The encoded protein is CASGTERSNEQFF.

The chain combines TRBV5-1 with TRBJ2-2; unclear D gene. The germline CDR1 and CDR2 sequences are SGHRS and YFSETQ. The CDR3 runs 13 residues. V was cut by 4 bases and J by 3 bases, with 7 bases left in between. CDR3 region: CASSLHDTGELFF. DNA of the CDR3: TGCGCCAGCAGCCTGCACGACACCGGGGAGCTGTTTTTT.